This T cell receptor beta chain was profiled in a study of blood T cell repertoires in COVID-19. Overall study context: Collection of acute and convalescent COVID-19 samples took place in the United States, Italy and Spain. PBMCs, B-cell-depleted T cells, or T cells provided the cDNA or gDNA that made up the material.

Study processing details: Estimation of nucleated cell counts was performed using reference gene primer amplification. Data came from immunoSEQ multiplex PCR; TCRdb stores just in-frame clones and leaves some out. V, J and clone size were drawn from that table, and D and trimming were deduced from the DNA. The sample has approximately 140,000 clones, 80% to 90% seen once. As for this clone: The sample carries other DNA sequences with the same CDR3.

There are 14 residues in the CDR3. With 3 bases clipped from V and 10 bases from J, the junction kept 4 bases outside the gene matches. The germline CDR1 and CDR2 sequences are MRHNA and SNTAGT. The chain couples TRBV6-4 to TRBJ1-6; 9 bases are shared with TRBD1. The sequence was collected from a woman aged 40 to 50 with acute or convalescent COVID-19. Sequenced material: peripheral blood. The CDR3 region has the DNA TGTGCCAGCAGTGAAGACAGGGGGTGGTCACCCCTCCACTTT. This sequence encodes CASSEDRGWSPLHF.